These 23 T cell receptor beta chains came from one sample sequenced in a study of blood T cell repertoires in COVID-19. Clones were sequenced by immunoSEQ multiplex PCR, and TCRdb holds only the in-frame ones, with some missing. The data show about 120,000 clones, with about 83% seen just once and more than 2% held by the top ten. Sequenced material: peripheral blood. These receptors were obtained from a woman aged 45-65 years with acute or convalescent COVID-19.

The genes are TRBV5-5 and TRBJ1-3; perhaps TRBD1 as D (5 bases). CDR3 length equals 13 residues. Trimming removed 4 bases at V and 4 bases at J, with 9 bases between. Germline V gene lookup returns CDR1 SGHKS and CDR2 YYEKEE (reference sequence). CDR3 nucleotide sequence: TGTGCCAGCAGCCAAAGACAGGGAAACACCATATATTTT. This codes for CASSQRQGNTIYF. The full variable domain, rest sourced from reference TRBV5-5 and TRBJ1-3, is DAGVTQSPTHLIKTRGQQVTLRCSPISGHKSVSWYQQVLGQGPQFIFQYYEKEERGRGNFPDRFSARQFPNYSSELNVNALLLGDSALYLCASSQRQGNTIYFGEGSWLTVV.

In nucleotides, the CDR3 is TGTGCCAGCAGTCCTACGACTAGCGGGCTTTCCCAGGATGAGCAGTTCTTC. Its translation is CASSPTTSGLSQDEQFF. V gene TRBV27 combines with J gene TRBJ2-1; 10 bases fit TRBD2. Trimming took 5 bases from V and 8 from J; bases not matched to a gene: 15. Germline lookup yields CDR1 MNHEY and CDR2 SMNVEV (reference sequence). CDR3 length: 17 amino acids.

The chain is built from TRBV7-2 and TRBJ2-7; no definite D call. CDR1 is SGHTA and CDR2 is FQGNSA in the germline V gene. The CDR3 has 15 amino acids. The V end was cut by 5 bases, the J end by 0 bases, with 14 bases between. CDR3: CASSLAPGSSYEQYF. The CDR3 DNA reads TGTGCCAGCAGCCTGGCGCCAGGAAGCTCCTACGAGCAGTACTTC.

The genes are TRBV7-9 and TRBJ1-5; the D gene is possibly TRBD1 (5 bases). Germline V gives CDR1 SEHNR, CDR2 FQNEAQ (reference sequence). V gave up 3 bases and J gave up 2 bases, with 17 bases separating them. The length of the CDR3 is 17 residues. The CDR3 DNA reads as TGTGCCAGCAGCTTCATACGACAGCCGAGAGGCAATCAGCCCCAGCATTTT. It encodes CASSFIRQPRGNQPQHF.

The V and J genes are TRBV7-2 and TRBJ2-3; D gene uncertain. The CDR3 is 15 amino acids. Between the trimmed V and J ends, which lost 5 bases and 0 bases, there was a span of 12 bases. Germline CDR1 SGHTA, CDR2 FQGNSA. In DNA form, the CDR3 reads TGTGCCAGCAGCCCAACCCTGACTAGCACAGATACGCAGTATTTT. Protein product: CASSPTLTSTDTQYF.

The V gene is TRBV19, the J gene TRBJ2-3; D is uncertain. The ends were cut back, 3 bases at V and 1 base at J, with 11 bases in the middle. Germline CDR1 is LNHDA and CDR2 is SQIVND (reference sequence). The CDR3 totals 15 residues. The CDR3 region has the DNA TGTGCCAGTAGTATTGTAGCTGTGGGCACAGATACGCAGTATTTT. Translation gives CASSIVAVGTDTQYF.

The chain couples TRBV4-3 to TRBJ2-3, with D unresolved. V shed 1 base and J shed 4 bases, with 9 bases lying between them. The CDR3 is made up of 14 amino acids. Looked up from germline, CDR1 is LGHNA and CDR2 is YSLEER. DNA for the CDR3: TGCGCCAGCAGCCAAGTTCCGGGTGCAGATACGCAGTATTTT. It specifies CASSQVPGADTQYF.

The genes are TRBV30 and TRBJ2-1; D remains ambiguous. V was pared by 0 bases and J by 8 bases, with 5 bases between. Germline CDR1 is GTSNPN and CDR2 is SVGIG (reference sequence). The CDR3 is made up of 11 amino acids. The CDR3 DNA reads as TGTGCCTGGAGTGTACGCGATGAGCAGTTCTTC. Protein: CAWSVRDEQFF.

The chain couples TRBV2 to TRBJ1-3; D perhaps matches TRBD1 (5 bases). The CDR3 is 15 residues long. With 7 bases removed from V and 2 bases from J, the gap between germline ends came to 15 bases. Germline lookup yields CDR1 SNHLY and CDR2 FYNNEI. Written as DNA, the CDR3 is TGTGCCAGCACCAAAGACAGCGAGGCTGGAAACACCATATATTTT. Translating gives CASTKDSEAGNTIYF.

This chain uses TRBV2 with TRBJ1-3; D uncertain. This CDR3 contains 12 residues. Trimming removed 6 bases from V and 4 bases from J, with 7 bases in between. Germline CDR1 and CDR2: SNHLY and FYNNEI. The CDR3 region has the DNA TGTGCCAGCAGGGAGGGAGGAAACACCATATATTTT. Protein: CASREGGNTIYF.

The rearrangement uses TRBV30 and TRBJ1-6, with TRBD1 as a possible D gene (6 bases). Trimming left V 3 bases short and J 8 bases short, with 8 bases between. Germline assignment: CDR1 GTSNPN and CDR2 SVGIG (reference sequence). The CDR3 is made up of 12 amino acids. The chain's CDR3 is CAWRQGYSPLHF. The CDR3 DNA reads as TGTGCCTGGAGACAGGGTTATTCACCCCTCCACTTT.

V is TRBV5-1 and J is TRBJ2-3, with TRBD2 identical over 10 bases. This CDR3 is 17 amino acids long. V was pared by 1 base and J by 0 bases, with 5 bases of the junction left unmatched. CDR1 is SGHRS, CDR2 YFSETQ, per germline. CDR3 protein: CASSLRQTSGSTDTQYF. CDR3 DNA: TGCGCCAGCAGCTTGCGCCAGACTAGCGGGAGCACAGATACGCAGTATTTT.

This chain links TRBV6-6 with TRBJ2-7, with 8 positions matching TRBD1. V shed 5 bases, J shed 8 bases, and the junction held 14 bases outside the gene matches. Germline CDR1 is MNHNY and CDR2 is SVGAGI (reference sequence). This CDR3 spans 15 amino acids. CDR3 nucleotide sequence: TGTGCCAGCAGTCGCCGGGACAGGCACCGGTCACAGCAGTACTTC. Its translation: CASSRRDRHRSQQYF.

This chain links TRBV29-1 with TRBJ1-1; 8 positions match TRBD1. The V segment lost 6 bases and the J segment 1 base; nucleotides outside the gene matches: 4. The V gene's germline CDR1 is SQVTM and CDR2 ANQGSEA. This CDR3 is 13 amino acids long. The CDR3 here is CSVGQGPNTEAFF. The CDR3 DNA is TGCAGCGTAGGACAGGGCCCGAACACTGAAGCTTTCTTT.

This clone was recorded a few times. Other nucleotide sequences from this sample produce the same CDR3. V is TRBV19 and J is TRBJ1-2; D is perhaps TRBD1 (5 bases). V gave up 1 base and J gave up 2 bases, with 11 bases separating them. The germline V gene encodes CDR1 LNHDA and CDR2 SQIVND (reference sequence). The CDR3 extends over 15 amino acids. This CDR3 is CASSIGRGLNYGYTF. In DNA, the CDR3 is TGTGCCAGTAGTATAGGAAGGGGCCTCAACTATGGCTACACCTTC.

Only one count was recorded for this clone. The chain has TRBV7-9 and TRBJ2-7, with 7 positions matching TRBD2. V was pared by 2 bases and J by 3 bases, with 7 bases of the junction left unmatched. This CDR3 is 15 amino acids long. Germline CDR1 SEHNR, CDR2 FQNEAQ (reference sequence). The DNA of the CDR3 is TGTGCCAGCAGCTTATCAAATAGCGGGTACTACGAGCAGTACTTC. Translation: CASSLSNSGYYEQYF.

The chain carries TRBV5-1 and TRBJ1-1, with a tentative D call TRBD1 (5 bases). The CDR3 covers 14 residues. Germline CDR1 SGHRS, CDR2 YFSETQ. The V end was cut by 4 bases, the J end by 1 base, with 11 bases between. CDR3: CASSRPQGNTEAFF. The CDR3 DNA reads TGCGCCAGCAGCCGTCCCCAGGGGAACACTGAAGCTTTCTTT.

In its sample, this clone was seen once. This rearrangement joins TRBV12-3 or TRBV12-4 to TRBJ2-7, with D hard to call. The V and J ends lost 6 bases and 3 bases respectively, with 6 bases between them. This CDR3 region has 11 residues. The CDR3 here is CASSHGYEQYF. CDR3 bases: TGTGCCAGCAGCCACGGCTACGAGCAGTACTTC.

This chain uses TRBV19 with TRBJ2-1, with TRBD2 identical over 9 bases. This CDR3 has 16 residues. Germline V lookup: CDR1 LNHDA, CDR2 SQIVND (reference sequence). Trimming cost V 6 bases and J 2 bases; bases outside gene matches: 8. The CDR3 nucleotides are TGTGCCAGTAGGAGTAGCGGGAGTAATCCCTACAATGAGCAGTTCTTC. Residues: CASRSSGSNPYNEQFF.

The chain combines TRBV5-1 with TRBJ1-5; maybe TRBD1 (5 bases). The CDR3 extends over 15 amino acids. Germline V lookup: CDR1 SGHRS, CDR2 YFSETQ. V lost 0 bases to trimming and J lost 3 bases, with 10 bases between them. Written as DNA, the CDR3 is TGCGCCAGCAGCTTGGGAGACAGTATCAATCAGCCCCAGCATTTT. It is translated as CASSLGDSINQPQHF.

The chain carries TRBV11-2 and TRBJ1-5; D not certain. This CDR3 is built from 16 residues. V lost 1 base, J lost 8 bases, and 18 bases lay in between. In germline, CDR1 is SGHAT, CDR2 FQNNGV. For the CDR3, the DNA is TGTGCCAGCAGCTTAGGGGGAGGGATCTCTGGGGAGCCCCAGCATTTT. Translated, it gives CASSLGGGISGEPQHF. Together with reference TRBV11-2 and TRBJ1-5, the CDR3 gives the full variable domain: EAGVAQSPRYKIIEKRQSVAFWCNPISGHATLYWYQQILGQGPKLLIQFQNNGVVDDSQLPKDRFSAERLKGVDSTLKIQPAKLEDSAVYLCASSLGGGISGEPQHFGDGTRLSIL.

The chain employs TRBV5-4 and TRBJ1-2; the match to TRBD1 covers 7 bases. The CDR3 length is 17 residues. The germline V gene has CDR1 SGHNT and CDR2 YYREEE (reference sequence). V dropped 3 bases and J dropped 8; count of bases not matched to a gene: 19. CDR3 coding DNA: TGTGCCAGCAGCTCCTTCGACCGGACAGGAGCGCCTTGGGGCTACACCTTC. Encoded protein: CASSSFDRTGAPWGYTF.

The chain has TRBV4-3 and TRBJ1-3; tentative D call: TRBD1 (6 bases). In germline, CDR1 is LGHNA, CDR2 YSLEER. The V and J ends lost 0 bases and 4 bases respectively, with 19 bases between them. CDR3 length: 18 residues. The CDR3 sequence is CASSQEMYRGTPGNTIYF. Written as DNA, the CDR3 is TGCGCCAGCAGCCAAGAAATGTATAGGGGGACACCAGGAAACACCATATATTTT.